The rows below give T cell receptor beta chains drawn from one sample of a study of blood T cell repertoires in COVID-19. Only in-frame clones appear in the TCRdb table, and some are missing; sequencing was by immunoSEQ multiplex PCR. The sample contains about 330,000 clones, more than 85% of which appear only once. Sequencing used PBMCs or T cells enriched from blood (not recorded which). These receptors originate from a woman aged 25 to 39 who had recovered from COVID-19. The CDR3 runs from the conserved cysteine through the conserved F or W. Fields, in order: V gene, J gene, D gene, clone size, CDR3 DNA, CDR3 protein. The D gene is left open where the match is weak. The listing skips clone size in some rows; elsewhere it reads once, few, many or a size class.

>TRBV7-9|TRBJ1-3|.|.
TGTGCCAGCAGCTTAGGCCTAGCAGCATCCTCTGGAAACACCATATATTTT
CASSLGLAASSGNTIYF
>TRBV5-1|TRBJ1-6|.|once
TGCGCCAGCAGTGGTGGGGGAGGCTCCTATAATTCACCCCTCCACTTT
CASSGGGGSYNSPLHF
>TRBV24-1|TRBJ2-2|TRBD2|.
TGTGCCACCAGTGTCGCGGGAGCCCTCGAGCCCGGGGAGCTGTTTTTT
CATSVAGALEPGELFF
>TRBV19|TRBJ1-5|TRBD1|once
TGTGCCAGTAGTATGGAGACAGGGAATCAGCCCCAGCATTTT
CASSMETGNQPQHF
>TRBV11-2|TRBJ2-2|.|.
TGTGCCAGCAGCCGAGGGGACTCGAACACCGGGGAGCTGTTTTTT
CASSRGDSNTGELFF
>TRBV7-9|TRBJ1-4|.|.
TGTGCCAGCAGCTTGACTCGTGAGGGGGATGAAAAACTGTTTTTT
CASSLTREGDEKLFF
>TRBV18|TRBJ1-1|TRBD1|.
TGTGCCAGCTCACTTGACAGGGTCGGGAACACTGAAGCTTTCTTT
CASSLDRVGNTEAFF
>TRBV11-1|TRBJ2-1|.|.
TGTGCCAGCAGCCGGATTATGGGGGGTTTCAATGAGCAGTTCTTC
CASSRIMGGFNEQFF
>TRBV6-5|TRBJ2-7|TRBD2|.
TGTGCCAGCATCGGGACTAGCGGGAGCTACGAGCAGTACTTC
CASIGTSGSYEQYF
>TRBV5-1|TRBJ2-1|.|once
TGCGCCAGCAGCTTGGCCCGGGGGGCTTACAATGAGCAGTTCTTC
CASSLARGAYNEQFF
>TRBV28|TRBJ2-3|TRBD1|.
TGTGCCAGCAGTGGGGGACAGGGGCTCACAGATACGCAGTATTTT
CASSGGQGLTDTQYF
>TRBV6-5|TRBJ1-5|TRBD1|.
TGTGCCAGCAGGTGGGGACAGGGGGGCAATCAGCCCCAGCATTTT
CASRWGQGGNQPQHF
>TRBV19|TRBJ2-1|.|few
TGTGCCAGTAGTTATTTCGGGGAGAATGAGCAGTTCTTC
CASSYFGENEQFF
>TRBV5-8|TRBJ2-3|.|.
TGTGCCAGCAGCCCAGGGGCGATCGCTACGCAGTATTTT
CASSPGAIATQYF
>TRBV9|TRBJ2-1|TRBD2|.
TGTGCCAGCAGCCTCCCCGGGACTAGTACCTACAATGAGCAGTTCTTC
CASSLPGTSTYNEQFF
>TRBV5-6|TRBJ2-7|TRBD1|.
TGTGCCAGCAGCCTATACGGACAGGATCGGGGAGCGTACTTC
CASSLYGQDRGAYF
>TRBV13|TRBJ2-3|TRBD1|.
TGTGCCAGCAGCTACGGAACGACAGGGTGGGGCACAGATACGCAGTATTTT
CASSYGTTGWGTDTQYF
>TRBV1|TRBJ2-1|.|.
TGCACCAGCAGCCAAGGACTAGCGGGGTACAATGAGCAGTTCTTC
CTSSQGLAGYNEQFF
>TRBV7-9|TRBJ1-2|TRBD1|.
TGTGCCAGCAGCTTAACGGGACAGACATATGGCTACACCTTC
CASSLTGQTYGYTF
>TRBV27|TRBJ2-7|TRBD2|.
TGTGCCAGCAGGGGAGGGGTAGAGCAGTACTTC
CASRGGVEQYF
>TRBV5-4|TRBJ2-1|.|.
TGTGCCAGCAGCTTGTACAGGGCCAATGAGCAGTTCTTC
CASSLYRANEQFF
>TRBV19|TRBJ1-3|TRBD1|once
TGTGCCAGTAGTGGGATCGACAGGGGCTTTGGAAACACCATATATTTT
CASSGIDRGFGNTIYF
>TRBV7-2|TRBJ2-1|.|.
TGTGCCAGCAGCCTCCCCGTAGACAATGAGCAGTTCTTC
CASSLPVDNEQFF
>TRBV27|TRBJ1-2|TRBD1|.
TGTGCCAGCAGTCCCCGGCGGGGGACAGGGGCCCTGAGGGGCTACACCTTC
CASSPRRGTGALRGYTF
>TRBV10-3|TRBJ2-2|TRBD2|.
TGTGCCATCAGTGAGTCGACTAGCGGGTATCCGAACACCGGGGAGCTGTTTTTT
CAISESTSGYPNTGELFF
>TRBV6-5|TRBJ1-6|.|once
TGTGCCAGCAGTTACGGTGGGGGAGGGGGTTCACCCCTCCACTTT
CASSYGGGGGSPLHF
>TRBV28|TRBJ2-7|.|.
TGTGCCAGCAGTCCCTCGGACAGCTACGAGCAGTACTTC
CASSPSDSYEQYF
>TRBV7-9|TRBJ2-1|TRBD2|.
TGTGTCCCGGGACTAGCGGCTTACAATGAGCAGTTCTTC
CVPGLAAYNEQFF